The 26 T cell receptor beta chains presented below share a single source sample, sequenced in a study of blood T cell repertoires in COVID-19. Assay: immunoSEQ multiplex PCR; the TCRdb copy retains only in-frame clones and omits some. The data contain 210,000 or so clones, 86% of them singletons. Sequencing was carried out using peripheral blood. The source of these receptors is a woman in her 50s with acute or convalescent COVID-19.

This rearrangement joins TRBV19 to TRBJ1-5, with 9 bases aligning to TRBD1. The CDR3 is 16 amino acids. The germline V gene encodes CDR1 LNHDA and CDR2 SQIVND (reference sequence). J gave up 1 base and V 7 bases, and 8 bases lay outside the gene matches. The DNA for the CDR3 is TGTGCCAGTACCGGGACAGGGTTATGGAGCAATCAGCCCCAGCATTTT. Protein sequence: CASTGTGLWSNQPQHF.

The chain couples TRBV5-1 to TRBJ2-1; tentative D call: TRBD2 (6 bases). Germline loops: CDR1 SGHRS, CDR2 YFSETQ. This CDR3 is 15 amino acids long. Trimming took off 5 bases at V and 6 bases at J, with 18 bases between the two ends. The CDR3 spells CASRPPSVLPNEQFF. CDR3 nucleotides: TGCGCCAGCAGGCCCCCTAGCGTTCTCCCCAATGAGCAGTTCTTC.

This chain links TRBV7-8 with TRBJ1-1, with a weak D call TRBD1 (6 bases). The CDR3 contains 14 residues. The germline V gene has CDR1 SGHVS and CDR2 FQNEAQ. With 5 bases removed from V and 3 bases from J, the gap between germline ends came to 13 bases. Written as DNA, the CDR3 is TGTGCCAGCAGCCCAGGGGCCCTTGACACTGAAGCTTTCTTT. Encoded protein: CASSPGALDTEAFF.

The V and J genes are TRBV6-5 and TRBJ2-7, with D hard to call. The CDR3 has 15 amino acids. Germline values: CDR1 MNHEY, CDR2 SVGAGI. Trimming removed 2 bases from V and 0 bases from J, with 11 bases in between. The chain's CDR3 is CASSYGPARSYEQYF. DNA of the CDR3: TGTGCCAGCAGTTACGGGCCAGCCCGCTCCTACGAGCAGTACTTC.

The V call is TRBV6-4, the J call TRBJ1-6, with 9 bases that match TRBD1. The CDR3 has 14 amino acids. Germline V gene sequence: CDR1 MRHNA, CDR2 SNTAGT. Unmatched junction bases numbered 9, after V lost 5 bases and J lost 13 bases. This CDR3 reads CASSPGTGRGPLHF. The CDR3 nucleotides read TGTGCCAGCAGTCCCGGGACAGGGCGGGGCCCCCTCCACTTT.

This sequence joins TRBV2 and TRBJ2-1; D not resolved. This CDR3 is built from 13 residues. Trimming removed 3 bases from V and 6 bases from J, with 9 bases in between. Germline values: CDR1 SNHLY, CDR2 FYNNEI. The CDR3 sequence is CASSDALVNEQFF. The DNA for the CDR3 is TGTGCCAGCAGTGACGCGTTGGTCAATGAGCAGTTCTTC.

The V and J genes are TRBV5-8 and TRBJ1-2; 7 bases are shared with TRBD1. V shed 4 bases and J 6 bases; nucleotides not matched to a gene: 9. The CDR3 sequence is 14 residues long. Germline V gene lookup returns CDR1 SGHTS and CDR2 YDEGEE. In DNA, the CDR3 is TGTGCCAGCAGCGGCGACAGGGATCGGGATGGCTACACCTTC. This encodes CASSGDRDRDGYTF.

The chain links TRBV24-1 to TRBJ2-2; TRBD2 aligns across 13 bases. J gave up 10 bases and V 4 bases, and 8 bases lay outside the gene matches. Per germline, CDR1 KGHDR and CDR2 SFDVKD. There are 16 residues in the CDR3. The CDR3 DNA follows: TGTGCCACCAGTGACCCCGGGACTAGCGGGGAGGAGGAGCTGTTTTTT. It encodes CATSDPGTSGEEELFF.

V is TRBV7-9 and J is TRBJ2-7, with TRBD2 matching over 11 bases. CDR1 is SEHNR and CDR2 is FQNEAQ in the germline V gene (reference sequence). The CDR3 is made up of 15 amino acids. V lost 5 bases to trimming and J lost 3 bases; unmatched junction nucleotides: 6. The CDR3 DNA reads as TGTGCCAGCAGCCAACGACTAGCGGGAAACTACGAGCAGTACTTC. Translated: CASSQRLAGNYEQYF.

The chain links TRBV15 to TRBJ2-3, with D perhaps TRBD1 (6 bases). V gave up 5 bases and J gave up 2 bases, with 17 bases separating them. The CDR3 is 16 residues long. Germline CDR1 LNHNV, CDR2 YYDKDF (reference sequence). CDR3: CATSRTGTLPTDTQYF. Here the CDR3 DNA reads TGTGCCACCAGCCGGACCGGGACATTACCCACAGATACGCAGTATTTT.

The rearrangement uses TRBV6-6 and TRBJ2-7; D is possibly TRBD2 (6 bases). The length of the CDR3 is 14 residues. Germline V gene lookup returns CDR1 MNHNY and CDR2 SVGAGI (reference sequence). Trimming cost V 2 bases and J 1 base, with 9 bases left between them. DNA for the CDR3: TGTGCCAGCAGTTACCCTGGGGGGTCCTACGAGCAGTACTTC. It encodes CASSYPGGSYEQYF.

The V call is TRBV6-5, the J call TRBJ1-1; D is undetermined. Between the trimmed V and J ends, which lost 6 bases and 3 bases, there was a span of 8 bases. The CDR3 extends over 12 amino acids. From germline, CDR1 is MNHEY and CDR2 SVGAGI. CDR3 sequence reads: CASSLLDTEAFF. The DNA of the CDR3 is TGTGCCAGCAGCCTCCTCGACACTGAAGCTTTCTTT.

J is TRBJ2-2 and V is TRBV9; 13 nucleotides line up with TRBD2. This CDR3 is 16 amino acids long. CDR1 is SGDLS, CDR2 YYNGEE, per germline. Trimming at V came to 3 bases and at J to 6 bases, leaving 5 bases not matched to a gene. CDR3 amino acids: CASSATSGGAAGELFF. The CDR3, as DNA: TGTGCCAGCAGCGCAACTAGCGGGGGGGCAGCCGGGGAGCTGTTTTTT. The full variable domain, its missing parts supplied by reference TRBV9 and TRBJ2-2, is DSGVTQTPKHLITATGQRVTLRCSPRSGDLSVYWYQQSLDQGLQFLIQYYNGEERAKGNILERFSAQQFPDLHSELNLSSLELGDSALYFCASSATSGGAAGELFFGEGSRLTVL.

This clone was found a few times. The CDR3 coding sequence is TGCGCCAGCAGCCTAGAGGCGGGGGGGAGGAATGAGCAGTTCTTC. Encoded protein: CASSLEAGGRNEQFF. The rearrangement links TRBV4-3 to TRBJ2-1, with 9 bases aligning to TRBD2. V gave up 4 bases and J gave up 7 bases; unmatched junction bases: 8. Per germline, CDR1 LGHNA and CDR2 YSLEER. This CDR3 region has 15 residues.

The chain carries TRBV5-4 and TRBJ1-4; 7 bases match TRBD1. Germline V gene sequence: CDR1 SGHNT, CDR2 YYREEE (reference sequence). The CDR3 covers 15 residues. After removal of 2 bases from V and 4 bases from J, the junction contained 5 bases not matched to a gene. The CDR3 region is CASSFGQANNEKLFF. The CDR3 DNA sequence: TGTGCCAGCAGCTTCGGACAGGCGAATAATGAAAAACTGTTTTTT.

This chain's CDR3 is CASSSSGNQGSGNTIYF. The CDR3 coding sequence is TGTGCCAGCAGCTCGAGTGGGAACCAGGGCTCGGGAAACACCATATATTTT. The chain couples TRBV7-2 to TRBJ1-3, with a tentative D call TRBD1 (5 bases). The CDR3 spans 17 residues. The V end was cut by 4 bases, the J end by 4 bases, with 20 bases between. The germline gives CDR1 SGHTA, CDR2 FQGNSA. The variable domain in full, with the rest retrieved from reference TRBV7-2 and TRBJ1-3, is GAGVSQSPSNKVTEKGKDVELRCDPISGHTALYWYRQSLGQGLEFLIYFQGNSAPDKSGLPSDRFSAERTGGSVSTLTIQRTQQEDSAVYLCASSSSGNQGSGNTIYFGEGSWLTVV.

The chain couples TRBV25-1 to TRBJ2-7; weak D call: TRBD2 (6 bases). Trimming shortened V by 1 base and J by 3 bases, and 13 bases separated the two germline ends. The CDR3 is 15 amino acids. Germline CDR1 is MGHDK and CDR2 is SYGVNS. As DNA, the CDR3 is TGTGCCAGCAGTGAATCGGGTAGCGGCCACTACGAGCAGTACTTC. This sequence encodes CASSESGSGHYEQYF.

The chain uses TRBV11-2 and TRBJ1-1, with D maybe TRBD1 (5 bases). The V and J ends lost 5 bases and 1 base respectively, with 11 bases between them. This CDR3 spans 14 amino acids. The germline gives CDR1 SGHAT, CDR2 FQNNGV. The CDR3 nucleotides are TGTGCCAGCAGCCCCGGGGGGTCGAACACTGAAGCTTTCTTT. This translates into CASSPGGSNTEAFF.

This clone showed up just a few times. The CDR3 DNA reads TGTGCCAGCAGAAGGGGCTATAATTCACCCCTCCACTTT. Its protein is CASRRGYNSPLHF. This sequence joins TRBV7-2 and TRBJ1-6; D is possibly TRBD1 (5 bases). Per the germline V gene, CDR1 is SGHTA and CDR2 is FQGNSA. This CDR3 contains 13 residues. Trimming stripped 6 bases from V and 3 bases from J, with 6 bases between.

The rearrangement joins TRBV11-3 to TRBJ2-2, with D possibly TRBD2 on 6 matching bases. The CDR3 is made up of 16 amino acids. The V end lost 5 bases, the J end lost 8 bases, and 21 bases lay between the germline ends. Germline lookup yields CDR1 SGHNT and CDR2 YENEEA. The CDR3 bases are TGTGCCAGCAGCCCCTATGACGGGGGAAGTTATGGGGAGCTGTTTTTT. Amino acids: CASSPYDGGSYGELFF. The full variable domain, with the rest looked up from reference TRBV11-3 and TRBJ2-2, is EAGVVQSPRYKIIEKKQPVAFWCNPISGHNTLYWYLQNLGQGPELLIRYENEEAVDDSQLPKDRFSAERLKGVDSTLKIQPAELGDSAVYLCASSPYDGGSYGELFFGEGSRLTVL.

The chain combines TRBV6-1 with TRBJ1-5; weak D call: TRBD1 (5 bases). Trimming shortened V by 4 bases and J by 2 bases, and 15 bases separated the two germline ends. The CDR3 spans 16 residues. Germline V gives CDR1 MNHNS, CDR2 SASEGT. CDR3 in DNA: TGTGCCAGCAGTGGGAGACAGCTGGCCGGCAATCAGCCCCAGCATTTT. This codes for CASSGRQLAGNQPQHF.

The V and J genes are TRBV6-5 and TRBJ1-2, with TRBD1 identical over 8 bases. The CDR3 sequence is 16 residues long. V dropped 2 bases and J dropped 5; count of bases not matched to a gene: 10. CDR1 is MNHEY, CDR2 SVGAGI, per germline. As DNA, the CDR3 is TGTGCCAGCAGTTACAAGACAGGGGAATTCCTATATGGCTACACCTTC. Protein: CASSYKTGEFLYGYTF.

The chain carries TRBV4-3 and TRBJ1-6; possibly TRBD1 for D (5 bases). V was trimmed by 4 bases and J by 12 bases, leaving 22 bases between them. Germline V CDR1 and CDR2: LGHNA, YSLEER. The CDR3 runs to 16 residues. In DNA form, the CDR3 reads TGCGCCAGCAGCCCGGGGGGAGGACTGTCTCTGGGACCCCTCCACTTT. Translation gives CASSPGGGLSLGPLHF.

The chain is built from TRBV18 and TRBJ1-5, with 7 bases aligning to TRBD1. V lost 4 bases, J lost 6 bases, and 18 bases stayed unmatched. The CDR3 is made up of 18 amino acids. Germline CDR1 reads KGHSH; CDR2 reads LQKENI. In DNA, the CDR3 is TGTGCCAGCTCACTTTTACAGGGGACTGGGGTCAATACTCAGCCCCAGCATTTT. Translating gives CASSLLQGTGVNTQPQHF.

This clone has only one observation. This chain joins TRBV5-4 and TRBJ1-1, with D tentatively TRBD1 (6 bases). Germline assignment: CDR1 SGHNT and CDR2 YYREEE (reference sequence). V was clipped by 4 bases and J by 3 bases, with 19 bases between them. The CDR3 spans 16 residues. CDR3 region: CASSPKQGLGDTEAFF. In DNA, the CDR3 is TGTGCCAGCAGCCCAAAACAGGGTCTGGGCGACACTGAAGCTTTCTTT.

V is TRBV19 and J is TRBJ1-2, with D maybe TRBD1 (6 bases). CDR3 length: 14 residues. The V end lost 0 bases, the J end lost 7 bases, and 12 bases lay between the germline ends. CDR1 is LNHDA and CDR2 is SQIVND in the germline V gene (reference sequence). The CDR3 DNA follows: TGTGCCAGTAGTATAGACCCAGGGGCGGTTGGCTACACCTTC. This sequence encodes CASSIDPGAVGYTF.